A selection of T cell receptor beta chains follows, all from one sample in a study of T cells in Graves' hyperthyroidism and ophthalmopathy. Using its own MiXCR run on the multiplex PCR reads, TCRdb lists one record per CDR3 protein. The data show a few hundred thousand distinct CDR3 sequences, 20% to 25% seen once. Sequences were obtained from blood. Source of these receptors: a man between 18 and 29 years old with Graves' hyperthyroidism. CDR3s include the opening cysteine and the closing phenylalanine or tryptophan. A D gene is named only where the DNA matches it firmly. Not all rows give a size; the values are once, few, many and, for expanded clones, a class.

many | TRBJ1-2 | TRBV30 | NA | TGTGCCTGGAGTGATCAGCTTAACTATGGCTACACCTTC | CAWSDQLNYGYTF
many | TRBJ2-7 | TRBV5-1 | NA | TGCGCCAGCAGCTTGAGGGCCGGCGAGCAGTACTTC | CASSLRAGEQYF
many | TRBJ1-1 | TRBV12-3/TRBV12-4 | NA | TGTGCCAGCAGTTTACGGGGGTACCAGTCTGAAGCTTTCTTT | CASSLRGYQSEAFF
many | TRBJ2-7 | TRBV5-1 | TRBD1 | TGCGCCAGCAGCTTGGATCCGGGACAGGGTTACGAGCAGTACTTC | CASSLDPGQGYEQYF
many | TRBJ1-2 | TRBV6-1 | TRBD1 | TGTGCCAGCAGTCCTGAGGGGGCCAGAGGCTACACCTTC | CASSPEGARGYTF
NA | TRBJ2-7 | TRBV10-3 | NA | TGTGCCATCAGTGAAATGGCCACCCTCTCCTACGAGCAGTACTTC | CAISEMATLSYEQYF
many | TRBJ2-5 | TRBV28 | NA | TGTGCCAGCAGTTCCGCGGGGGCGGGGATAAAGTTCGACCAGTACTTC | CASSSAGAGIKFDQYF
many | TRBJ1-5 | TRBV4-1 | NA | TGCGCCAGCAGCCCCCGACAGGTGGCTCAGCCCCAGCATTTT | CASSPRQVAQPQHF
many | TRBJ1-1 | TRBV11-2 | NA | TGTGCCAGCAGCTATGTAATGACTGAAGCTTTCTTT | CASSYVMTEAFF
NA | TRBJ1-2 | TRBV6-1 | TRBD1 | TGTGCCAGCACCCCGGGACAGGGTACGCATGGCTACACCTTC | CASTPGQGTHGYTF
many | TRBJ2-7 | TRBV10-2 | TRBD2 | TGCGCCAGCAGTGAGCCCGGACTAGCGGGGTCTTACGAGCAGTACTTC | CASSEPGLAGSYEQYF
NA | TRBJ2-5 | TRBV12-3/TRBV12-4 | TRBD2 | TGTGCCAGCAGCAATAGCGGGGGGGCGGAGACCCAGTACTTC | CASSNSGGAETQYF
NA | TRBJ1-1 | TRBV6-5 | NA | TGTGCCAGCAGTTACTCTAAAACAGGGCTGAACACTGAAGCTTTCTTT | CASSYSKTGLNTEAFF
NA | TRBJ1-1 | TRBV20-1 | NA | TGCAGTGCTAGAGTCGGGGCCGGCACTGAAGCTTTCTTT | CSARVGAGTEAFF
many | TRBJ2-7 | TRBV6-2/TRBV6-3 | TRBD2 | TGTGCCAGCACCGATACCGGGGGGGGCTACGAGCAGTACTTC | CASTDTGGGYEQYF
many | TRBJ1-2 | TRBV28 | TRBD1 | TGTGCCAGCAGTGCCCCGGGACAGGGTGCGGGCTACACCTTC | CASSAPGQGAGYTF
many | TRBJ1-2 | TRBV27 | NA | TGTGCCAGCAGTCCCGTACCTCCGGGACAAGGTTTCTATGGCTACACCTTC | CASSPVPPGQGFYGYTF
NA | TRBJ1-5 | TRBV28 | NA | TGTGCCATCCAAAGGACCAGACCAGGGCCCCAGCATTTT | CAIQRTRPGPQHF
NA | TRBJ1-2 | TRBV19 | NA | TGTGCCAGTAGCCCCCCGGTTGGAACAGCAAATAAGGCCTCCTATGGCTACACCTTC | CASSPPVGTANKASYGYTF
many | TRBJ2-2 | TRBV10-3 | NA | TGTGCCATCGGGTCCCGGGACTTTCTCGGGGAGCTGTTTTTT | CAIGSRDFLGELFF
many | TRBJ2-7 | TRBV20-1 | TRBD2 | TGCAGTGCCCCGGGGGGGGAGATCCGCGAGCAGTACTTC | CSAPGGEIREQYF
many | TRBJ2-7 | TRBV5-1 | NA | TGCGCCAGCAGCTTTGACAGAAACGAGCAGTACTTC | CASSFDRNEQYF
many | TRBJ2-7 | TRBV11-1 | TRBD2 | TGTGCCAGCAGCCTTGGGACTAGCACAGCCGGCGACGAGCAGTACTTC | CASSLGTSTAGDEQYF
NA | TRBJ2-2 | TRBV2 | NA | TGTGCCAGCAACCCCGTCGGTCCCCCCGGGGAGCTGTTTTTT | CASNPVGPPGELFF
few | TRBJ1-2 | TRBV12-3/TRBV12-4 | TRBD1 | TGTGCCAGCAGCGAGACAGGGCTGGTCGGCGGCTACACCTTC | CASSETGLVGGYTF
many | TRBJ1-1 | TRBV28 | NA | TGTGCCAGCAGGGACTCTGAAGCTTTCTTT | CASRDSEAFF
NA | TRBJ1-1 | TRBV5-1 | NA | TGCGCCAGCAGCTTGTACGGGGGATCTGAAGCTTTCTTT | CASSLYGGSEAFF